The sequence of this T cell receptor beta chain was determined in a study of technical replicates of blood from a few donors. Germline trimming cut 9 bases from V and 3 bases from J; bases unmatched to any gene: 4. The CDR3 totals 12 residues. Germline V CDR1 and CDR2: SEHNR, FQNEAQ (reference sequence). TCRdb's copy holds only in-frame clones and misses some; the assay was immunoSEQ multiplex PCR. The sample holds tens of thousands of clones; around 90% are singletons and the top ten take 0.41%. Sequences were obtained from T cells isolated from PBMCs. The chain links TRBV7-9 to TRBJ2-5; 7 bases fit TRBD1. The source is a human donor in good health. CDR3 sequence: CASWDSEETQYF. The CDR3 DNA is TGTGCCAGTTGGGACAGCGAAGAGACCCAGTACTTC.